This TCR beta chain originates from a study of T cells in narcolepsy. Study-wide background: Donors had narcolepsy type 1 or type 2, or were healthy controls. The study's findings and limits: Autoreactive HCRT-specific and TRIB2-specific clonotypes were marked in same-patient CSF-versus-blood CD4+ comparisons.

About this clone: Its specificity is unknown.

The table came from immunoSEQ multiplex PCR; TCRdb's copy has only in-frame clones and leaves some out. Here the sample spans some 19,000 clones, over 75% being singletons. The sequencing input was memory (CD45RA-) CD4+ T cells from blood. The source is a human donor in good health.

CDR3 amino acids: CASSLGRTSGTGELFF. The CDR3 nucleotides are TGTGCCAGCAGCTTAGGAAGGACTAGCGGCACCGGGGAGCTGTTTTTT. The genes are TRBV7-9 and TRBJ2-2; 10 positions agree with TRBD2. The J segment lost 4 bases and the V segment lost 1 base, leaving 3 bases of the junction unmatched. The CDR3 runs 16 residues. The germline V gene has CDR1 SEHNR and CDR2 FQNEAQ (reference sequence).